These 20 T cell receptor beta chains came from one sample sequenced in a study of T cell repertoires in cytomegalovirus infection. Via MiXCR, TCRdb re-called the reads, giving one row per CDR3 protein. The sample contains fewer than 350,000 distinct CDR3 sequences, under 20% of which appear only once. Sequencing was done on a sample of PBMCs. Receptors were obtained from a human donor in good health (CMV status not recorded). Some clones in this sample may be carry-over from other donors' samples.

In its sample, this clonotype was seen many times. The CDR3 here is CASSRDRAGYNEQFF. Written as DNA, the CDR3 is TGTGCCAGCAGCCGAGACAGGGCGGGATACAATGAGCAGTTCTTC. The chain joins TRBV7-9 to TRBJ2-1; TRBD1 is a possible D gene (7 bases). The CDR3 spans 15 residues. V was trimmed by 5 bases and J by 4 bases, leaving 15 bases between them. CDR1 SEHNR and CDR2 FQNEAQ come from the germline V gene (reference sequence).

Many counts were recorded for this clonotype. The chain is built from TRBV7-2 and TRBJ2-1; possibly TRBD1 or TRBD2 for D (6 bases each). CDR1 and CDR2 from the germline V gene are SGHTA and FQGNSA. This CDR3 region has 16 residues. The V end lost 1 base, the J end lost 8 bases, and 18 bases lay between the germline ends. Here the CDR3 reads CASSLGIGGPGDEQFF. The CDR3 bases are TGTGCCAGCAGCTTAGGTATCGGGGGCCCCGGGGATGAGCAGTTCTTC.

V gene TRBV27 combines with J gene TRBJ2-6; 10 nucleotides line up with TRBD1. The CDR3 spans 18 residues. Germline V CDR1 and CDR2: MNHEY, SMNVEV (reference sequence). Losses at the gene ends were 3 bases for V and 3 bases for J; bases not matched to a gene: 8. CDR3 in amino acids: CASSLGRDRGSGANVLTF. CDR3 bases: TGTGCCAGCAGTTTGGGCCGGGACAGGGGAAGTGGGGCCAACGTCCTGACTTTC.

This clonotype was observed a few times. V is TRBV7-9 and J is TRBJ2-7; tentatively, D is TRBD2 (6 bases). Germline V gene data show CDR1 as SEHNR and CDR2 as FQNEAQ (reference sequence). There are 12 residues in the CDR3. Trimming shortened V by 1 base and J by 6 bases, and 7 bases separated the two germline ends. CDR3 DNA sequence: TGTGCCAGCAGCTTAGGGAGGGCCGAGCAGTACTTC. This sequence encodes CASSLGRAEQYF.

This clonotype was seen only a few times. This chain connects TRBV12-3 or TRBV12-4 to TRBJ2-7; tentatively, D is TRBD1 or TRBD2 (5 bases each). CDR3 length: 13 amino acids. V lost 6 bases, J lost 6 bases, and 15 bases lay in between. CDR3 coding DNA: TGTGCCAGCAGAGCTCGGGACCGGAGCGAGCAGTACTTC. It translates to CASRARDRSEQYF.

The gene calls are TRBV4-1 and TRBJ2-1; D unclear. V shed 2 bases and J shed 7 bases, with 15 bases lying between them. Germline V gives CDR1 MGHRA, CDR2 YSYEKL. CDR3 length equals 15 residues. The DNA for the CDR3 is TGCGCCAGCAGCCAATCCTACGGGTTTCGGAATGAGCAGTTCTTC. Translating gives CASSQSYGFRNEQFF.

Ten or more counts support this clonotype. V is TRBV10-3 and J is TRBJ1-2; D perhaps matches TRBD1 (6 bases). This CDR3 is built from 13 residues. Germline V gives CDR1 ENHRY, CDR2 SYGVKD. Trimming left V 4 bases short and J 3 bases short, with 9 bases between. The CDR3 loop reads CAISGKGDYGYTF. Here the CDR3 DNA reads TGTGCCATCAGTGGGAAGGGGGACTATGGCTACACCTTC.

This clonotype occurred many times. The chain is built from TRBV12-5 and TRBJ2-7, with D unclear. Germline V lookup: CDR1 LGHNT, CDR2 FRNRAP. The CDR3 is 11 residues long. V was clipped by 6 bases and J by 3 bases, with 6 bases between them. Written as DNA, the CDR3 is TGTGCTAGTGGGACGAACTACGAGCAGTACTTC. It codes for CASGTNYEQYF.

Ten or more counts support this clonotype. The chain couples TRBV7-2 to TRBJ1-5; D possibly corresponds to TRBD1 (5 bases). The CDR3 contains 17 residues. Per the germline V gene, CDR1 is SGHTA and CDR2 is FQGNSA. V lost 5 bases and J lost 3, with 20 bases in between. The CDR3 sequence is CASSLGPAAQPNQPQHF. CDR3 DNA: TGTGCCAGCAGCCTGGGGCCGGCGGCCCAACCCAATCAGCCCCAGCATTTT.

This clonotype was detected a few times. The chain has TRBV12-3 or TRBV12-4 and TRBJ2-5; D remains ambiguous. V was clipped by 7 bases and J by 4 bases, with 13 bases between them. The CDR3 has 13 amino acids. The CDR3 DNA reads as TGTGCCAGCACCCGACACCCAGGAGAGACCCAGTACTTC. Residues: CASTRHPGETQYF.

The chain combines TRBV2 with TRBJ1-3, with D hard to call. The CDR3 length is 16 residues. Germline V gene data show CDR1 as SNHLY and CDR2 as FYNNEI. Trimming removed 6 bases from V and 0 bases from J, with 15 bases in between. The CDR3 loop is CASSPMGAASGNTIYF. The CDR3 coding sequence is TGTGCCAGCAGCCCGATGGGCGCGGCCTCTGGAAACACCATATATTTT.

This clonotype has only a few counts. The chain has TRBV15 and TRBJ2-3; a weak D match, TRBD2 (5 bases). CDR1 is LNHNV, CDR2 YYDKDF, per germline (reference sequence). V lost 1 base to trimming and J lost 1 base, with 9 bases between them. There are 15 residues in the CDR3. CDR3 DNA: TGTGCCACCAGCAGAGCCCCCGGGGGCACAGATACGCAGTATTTT. It yields the protein CATSRAPGGTDTQYF.

The sample holds a few counts of this clonotype. The rearrangement links TRBV2 to TRBJ2-7; D is perhaps TRBD1 (7 bases). V lost 7 bases and J 2 bases, leaving 15 bases between the germline ends. The CDR3 loop spans 14 amino acids. Germline CDR1 and CDR2: SNHLY and FYNNEI. The CDR3 coding sequence is TGTGCCAGCACCGGAGGGACAGCTACCTACGAGCAGTACTTC. Its protein is CASTGGTATYEQYF.

This clonotype was recorded at least ten times. The chain has TRBV4-3 and TRBJ1-1; no reliable D call. Trimming stripped 2 bases from V and 4 bases from J, with 8 bases between. The CDR3 contains 13 residues. Germline V gene data show CDR1 as LGHNA and CDR2 as YSLEER. The CDR3 reads CASSQLRGTEAFF. Written as DNA, the CDR3 is TGCGCCAGCAGCCAACTACGCGGCACTGAAGCTTTCTTT.

This clonotype showed up many times. The chain is built from TRBV4-1 and TRBJ2-6; no clear D gene. Per germline, CDR1 MGHRA and CDR2 YSYEKL. The V gene lost 1 base and the J gene lost 0 bases, with 7 bases spanning the gap. The CDR3 runs to 16 residues. The CDR3 sequence: CASSQGAGSGANVLTF. For the CDR3, the DNA is TGCGCCAGCAGCCAAGGGGCCGGCTCTGGGGCCAACGTCCTGACTTTC.

There are many counts of this clonotype. The chain combines TRBV27 with TRBJ1-5, with TRBD1 matching 7 bases. Losses at the gene ends were 5 bases for V and 4 bases for J; bases not matched to a gene: 14. This CDR3 region has 17 residues. Germline V gene data show CDR1 as MNHEY and CDR2 as SMNVEV (reference sequence). Here the CDR3 reads CASSPYATGFPNQPQHF. As DNA, the CDR3 is TGTGCCAGCAGTCCATACGCGACAGGGTTTCCTAATCAGCCCCAGCATTTT.

The rearrangement uses TRBV6-2 or TRBV6-3 and TRBJ2-7, with a weak D call TRBD2 (5 bases). CDR3 length: 12 residues. From germline, CDR1 is MNHEY and CDR2 SVGEGT. Trimming took off 8 bases at V and 6 bases at J, with 14 bases between the two ends. The CDR3 loop is CASHGDGGEQYF. The CDR3 coding sequence is TGTGCCAGCCACGGTGACGGAGGCGAGCAGTACTTC.

This clonotype came up a few times. The V gene is TRBV7-9, the J gene TRBJ2-2; the D call may be TRBD1 or TRBD2 (5 bases each). The CDR3 is 16 residues long. Germline V gives CDR1 SEHNR, CDR2 FQNEAQ (reference sequence). Trimming pared 8 bases from V and 0 bases from J, leaving 16 bases between. The CDR3 loop reads CASGPGPVANTGELFF. The CDR3 nucleotides read TGTGCCAGCGGGCCGGGGCCAGTCGCGAACACCGGGGAGCTGTTTTTT.

The table lists this clonotype with many counts. The chain recombines TRBV4-2 with TRBJ1-3; D may be TRBD1 (6 bases). Germline V gene data show CDR1 as LGHNA and CDR2 as YNFKEQ. CDR3 length: 16 amino acids. The V gene lost 2 bases and the J gene lost 5 bases, with 16 bases spanning the gap. In nucleotides, the CDR3 is TGTGCCAGCAGCCAACAGGGGACGTCGTTGAGAAACACCATATATTTT. Translation: CASSQQGTSLRNTIYF.

As to this clonotype: The junction departs from germline at one end; a sequencing error may be responsible. This chain joins TRBV5-1 and TRBJ2-6; a weak D match, TRBD1 (5 bases). The CDR3 sequence is 15 residues long. CDR1 is SGHRS, CDR2 YFSETQ, per germline. The CDR3 DNA sequence: TGCGCCAGCAGCTTGGATGGGGCTGGGGCCGACGTCCTGACTTTC. Its translation: CASSLDGAGADVLTF.